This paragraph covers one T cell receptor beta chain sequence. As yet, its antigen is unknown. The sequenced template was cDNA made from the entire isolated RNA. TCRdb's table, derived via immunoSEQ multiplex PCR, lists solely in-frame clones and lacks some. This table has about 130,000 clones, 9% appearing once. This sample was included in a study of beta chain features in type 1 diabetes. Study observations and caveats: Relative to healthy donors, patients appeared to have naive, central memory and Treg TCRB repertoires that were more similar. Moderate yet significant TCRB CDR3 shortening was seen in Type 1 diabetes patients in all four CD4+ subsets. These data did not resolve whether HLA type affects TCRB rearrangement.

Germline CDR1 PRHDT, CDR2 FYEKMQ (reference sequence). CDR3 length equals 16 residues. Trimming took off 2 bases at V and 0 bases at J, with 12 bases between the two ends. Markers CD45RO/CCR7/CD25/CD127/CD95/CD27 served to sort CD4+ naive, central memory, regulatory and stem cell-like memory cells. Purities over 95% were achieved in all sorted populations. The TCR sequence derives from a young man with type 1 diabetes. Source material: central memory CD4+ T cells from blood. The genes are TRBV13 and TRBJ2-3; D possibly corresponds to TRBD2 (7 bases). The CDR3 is CASSLRAGASTDTQYF. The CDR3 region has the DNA TGTGCCAGCAGCTTAAGGGCGGGGGCTAGCACAGATACGCAGTATTTT.